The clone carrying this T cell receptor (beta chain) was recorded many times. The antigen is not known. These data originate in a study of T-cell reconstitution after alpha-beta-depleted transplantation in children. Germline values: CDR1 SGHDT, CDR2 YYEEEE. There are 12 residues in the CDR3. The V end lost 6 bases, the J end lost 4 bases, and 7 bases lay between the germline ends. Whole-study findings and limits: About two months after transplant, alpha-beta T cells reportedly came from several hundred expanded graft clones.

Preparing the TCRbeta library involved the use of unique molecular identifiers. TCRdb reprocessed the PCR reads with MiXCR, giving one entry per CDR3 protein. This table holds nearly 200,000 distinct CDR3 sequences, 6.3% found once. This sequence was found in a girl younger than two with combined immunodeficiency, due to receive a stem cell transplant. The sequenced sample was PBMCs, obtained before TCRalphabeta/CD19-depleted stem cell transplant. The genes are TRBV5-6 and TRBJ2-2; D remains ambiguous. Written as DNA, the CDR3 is TGTGCCAGCACCGGTCTCACCGGGGAGCTGTTTTTT. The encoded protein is CASTGLTGELFF. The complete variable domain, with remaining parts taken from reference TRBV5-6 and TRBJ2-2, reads DAGVTQSPTHLIKTRGQQVTLRCSPKSGHDTVSWYQQALGQGPQFIFQYYEEEERQRGNFPDRFSGHQFPNYSSELNVNALLLGDSALYLCASTGLTGELFFGEGSRLTVL.